The entry below gives a single T cell receptor beta chain sequence along with its context. The antigen is unknown. This specimen belongs to a study of Ad26.COV2.S vaccination and SARS-CoV-2 variants. Broader study findings: Estimates derived from TCR breadth and depth analyses may have underestimated total T cell responses. Vaccinated and placebo-treated recipients had similar non-spike TCR breadth. Among vaccine recipients, spike-specific TCR breadth exceeded that of placebo recipients.

Measured with immunoSEQ multiplex PCR; TCRdb has only the in-frame clones, and not every one. The sample shows roughly 100,000 clones, around three quarters of them seen only once. The sample here was peripheral blood, taken after recovery from COVID-19. The receptor was isolated from a human donor who had recovered from COVID-19.

CDR3 in amino acids: CASPATSSGGDNSTEAFF. The CDR3 DNA is TGCGCCAGTCCCGCCACTTCTTCGGGAGGGGATAACTCCACTGAAGCTTTCTTT. The J gene is TRBJ1-1, the V gene TRBV10-1; the D gene is possibly TRBD1 (5 bases). Germline loops: CDR1 WNHNN, CDR2 SYGVQD (reference sequence). The CDR3 is made up of 18 amino acids. V was clipped by 9 bases and J by 4 bases, with 30 bases between them.